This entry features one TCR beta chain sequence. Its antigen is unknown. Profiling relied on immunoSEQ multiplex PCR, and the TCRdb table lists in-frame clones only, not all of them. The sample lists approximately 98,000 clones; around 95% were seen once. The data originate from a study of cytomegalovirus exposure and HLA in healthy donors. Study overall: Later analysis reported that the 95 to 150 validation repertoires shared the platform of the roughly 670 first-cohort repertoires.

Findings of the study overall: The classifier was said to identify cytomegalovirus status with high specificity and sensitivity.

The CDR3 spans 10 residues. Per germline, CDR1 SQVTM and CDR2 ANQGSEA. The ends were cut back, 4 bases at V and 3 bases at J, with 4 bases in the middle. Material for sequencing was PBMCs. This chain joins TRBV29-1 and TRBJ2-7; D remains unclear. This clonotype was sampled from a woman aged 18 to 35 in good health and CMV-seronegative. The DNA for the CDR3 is TGCAGCGTTGTGAGCTACGAGCAGTACTTC. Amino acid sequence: CSVVSYEQYF.